This T cell receptor (beta chain) was captured in a study of OX40 agonist ivuxolimab in advanced cancers. Study as a whole: Aged roughly 23 to 79 with a mean of 60 years, they were around 85% male.

Sequencing was performed with immunoSEQ multiplex PCR; in TCRdb, only in-frame clones are kept and a portion is missing. Among some 100,000 clones, 70% to 85% were seen once, and the ten largest hold approximately 5.5%. Blood draws occurred at baseline, cycle 4 day 1, and cycle 7 day 1. This specimen consisted of CD4+ or CD8+ T cells sorted from blood, obtained in a trial of the OX40 agonist ivuxolimab. The source is an adult with an advanced solid tumor such as melanoma, head and neck, liver or kidney cancer.

The DNA of the CDR3 is TGTGCCAGCAGTGACACCAGCGGGGGGGCCACAGATACGCAGTATTTT. Its translation: CASSDTSGGATDTQYF. The rearrangement links TRBV6-4 to TRBJ2-3, with 10 positions matching TRBD2. J gave up 2 bases and V 2 bases, and 4 bases lay outside the gene matches. CDR1 and CDR2 (germline): MRHNA, SNTAGT. There are 16 residues in the CDR3.